Detailed here is one T cell receptor (beta chain). No cognate antigen has been identified for it. No clone much larger than this one lies a single base away; base qualities are absent. This entry is derived from a study of blood T cell repertoires in COVID-19 (dated by TCRdb to about 2020). Study-level background: Collaborator samples came from the United States, Italy and Spain and covered acute and convalescent phases of COVID-19. HLA class I and class II types, where available, came from metadata supplied by the sample provider rather than from assay-based typing. The samples were drawn from the first 160 participants of the ongoing ImmuneRACE study and from 1,200 or so subjects provided by 6 global collaborators. Sample metadata almost always included a de-identified subject ID, COVID-19 status, age in years and sex. Subjects who had been exposed to COVID-19, were actively infected with it, or had recovered from it provided the deeply sampled blood TCRbeta repertoires that made up the dataset. The material from the prospective study consisted of cDNA or gDNA derived from T cells, B-cell-depleted T cells, or PBMCs. The repertoires were made available in a free public database intended to serve as a resource for research on the immune response to SARS-CoV-2. What the work shows at the level of the full study, not this receptor alone: The quantity of clinical and demographic metadata differed by source and by participant and was supplied without curation.

TCRbeta CDR3 regions were amplified from genomic DNA by means of the immunoSEQ Assay, a bias-controlled multiplex PCR. The source study handled its data this way. The number of nucleated cells in each sample was estimated from the amplification of reference gene primers within the assay. To quantify the absolute abundance of each unique TCRbeta CDR3 rearrangement, sequence reads were collapsed and filtered. For each sample, productive Simpson clonality was calculated as the square root of Simpson's diversity index across productive rearrangements. The table comes from immuneACCESS by way of TCRdb, which keeps in-frame sequences with V and J called. Part of the clones is missing from these tables; in studies checked, under half for an unresolved V gene and the rest for unknown reasons. That table gives V, J and clone size, and the DNA gave D and trimming. Counted in this sample were 60,000 to 75,000 clones; roughly nine tenths of them appeared once. Less than 4% of the sample lies in the top ten.

Each collaborating institution followed its own protocols to collect whole blood in K2EDTA tubes. For TCRbeta analysis, collaborator samples were shipped as frozen whole blood, as isolated PBMCs, or as DNA extracted from either sample type. Trimming removed 4 bases from V and 5 bases from J, leaving 13 bases between the germline ends. From a lookup of the germline V gene, CDR1 and CDR2 are SGHRS and YFSETQ. Taken from cysteine to phenylalanine, the CDR3 has 13 residues. CDR3 DNA only is kept here, 39 bases in frame from base 1. The chain joins TRBV5-1 to TRBJ2-7, with TRBD2 as a weak D call on 6 bases. The material sequenced was peripheral blood. The receptor comes from a man in his sixties or seventies with active COVID-19. The sequenced DNA: TGCGCCAGCAGCCCGGAGGGGCGAAACGAGCAGTACTTC. This sequence encodes CASSPEGRNEQYF. The entire variable domain, with the stretches around the CDR3 drawn from the reference TRBV5-1 and TRBJ2-7 proteins, is KAGVTQTPRYLIKTRGQQVTLSCSPISGHRSVSWYQQTPGQGLQFLFEYFSETQRNKGNFPGRFSGRQFSNSRSEMNVSTLELGDSALYLCASSPEGRNEQYFGPGTRLTVT.